One and the same sample provided the 12 T cell receptor beta chains below, sequenced in a study of OX40 agonist ivuxolimab in advanced cancers. Data came from immunoSEQ multiplex PCR; TCRdb stores just in-frame clones and leaves some out. The sample has 55,000 to 70,000 clones, roughly 82% seen once. Sequences were derived from CD4+ or CD8+ T cells sorted from blood, sampled in a trial of the OX40 agonist ivuxolimab. All receptors derive from an adult with an advanced solid tumor such as melanoma, head and neck, liver or kidney cancer.

The chain uses TRBV11-2 and TRBJ1-6; 7 positions match TRBD1. V was clipped by 5 bases and J by 1 base; unmatched bases: 14. Per germline, CDR1 SGHAT and CDR2 FQNNGV. This CDR3 comprises 19 residues. CDR3 amino acids: CASSPHPYRGESYNSPLHF. The CDR3 coding sequence is TGTGCCAGCAGCCCACATCCTTACAGGGGAGAATCCTATAATTCACCCCTCCACTTT. The variable domain in full, with the rest retrieved from reference TRBV11-2 and TRBJ1-6, is EAGVAQSPRYKIIEKRQSVAFWCNPISGHATLYWYQQILGQGPKLLIQFQNNGVVDDSQLPKDRFSAERLKGVDSTLKIQPAKLEDSAVYLCASSPHPYRGESYNSPLHFGNGTRLTVT.

This chain joins TRBV9 and TRBJ2-3; no definite D call. Germline V gene data show CDR1 as SGDLS and CDR2 as YYNGEE. This CDR3 spans 14 amino acids. Trimming removed 0 bases at V and 6 bases at J, with 11 bases between. The CDR3 spells CASSVAPPGDTQYF. The CDR3 nucleotides read TGTGCCAGCAGCGTAGCGCCGCCCGGTGATACGCAGTATTTT.

This rearrangement joins TRBV27 to TRBJ2-2; D uncertain. The CDR3 sequence is 13 residues long. Germline loops: CDR1 MNHEY, CDR2 SMNVEV (reference sequence). Trimming pared 6 bases from V and 3 bases from J, leaving 8 bases between. The CDR3 protein is CASRRSYTGELFF. DNA for the CDR3: TGTGCCAGCAGGCGGAGTTACACCGGGGAGCTGTTTTTT.

On this clone itself: This CDR3 is also generated by other DNA sequences in the sample. The chain links TRBV6-1 to TRBJ2-6, with 12 bases identical to TRBD2. Germline-derived CDR1 and CDR2 are MNHNS and SASEGT. V trimming: 8 bases; J trimming: 0 bases; junction bases outside the gene matches: 14. The CDR3 consists of 20 residues. The CDR3 reads CASGVMGLAGGSSGANVLTF. CDR3 coding DNA: TGTGCCAGCGGTGTAATGGGGCTAGCGGGGGGGTCCTCTGGGGCCAACGTCCTGACTTTC.

The V call is TRBV7-8, the J call TRBJ1-1, with D possibly TRBD1 on 6 matching bases. Trimming took 1 base from V and 5 from J, leaving 14 bases between them. The germline gives CDR1 SGHVS, CDR2 FQNEAQ. The CDR3 runs to 15 residues. Here the CDR3 reads CASSLDGTSATEAFF. The CDR3 DNA reads TGTGCCAGCAGCTTAGACGGGACATCGGCAACTGAAGCTTTCTTT.

This chain links TRBV15 with TRBJ1-2; D perhaps matches TRBD1 (5 bases). Germline V lookup: CDR1 LNHNV, CDR2 YYDKDF (reference sequence). The CDR3 contains 15 residues. The V gene lost 2 bases and the J gene lost 2 bases, with 12 bases spanning the gap. The CDR3, as DNA: TGTGCCACCAGCAGATACCTGGGGGGGAACTATGGCTACACCTTC. Translated: CATSRYLGGNYGYTF. Variable domain in full (rest from reference TRBV15 and TRBJ1-2): DAMVIQNPRYQVTQFGKPVTLSCSQTLNHNVMYWYQQKSSQAPKLLFHYYDKDFNNEADTPDNFQSRRPNTSFCFLDIRSPGLGDTAMYLCATSRYLGGNYGYTFGSGTRLTVV.

This clone is a singleton in its sample. The V and J genes are TRBV30 and TRBJ1-6, with a weak D call TRBD1 (5 bases). V shed 0 bases and J shed 0 bases, with 6 bases lying between them. The length of the CDR3 is 15 residues. Per germline, CDR1 GTSNPN and CDR2 SVGIG (reference sequence). CDR3 nucleotides: TGTGCCTGGAGTGTCGGGGGCTCCTATAATTCACCCCTCCACTTT. This codes for CAWSVGGSYNSPLHF.

The count of this clone is one. V gene TRBV27 combines with J gene TRBJ2-7, with TRBD2 matching 11 bases. With V trimmed by 5 bases and J by 2 bases, 14 bases remained unmatched. From germline, CDR1 is MNHEY and CDR2 SMNVEV (reference sequence). The CDR3 is 18 residues long. The CDR3 spells CASSHKPGGLAEAYEQYF. DNA for the CDR3: TGTGCCAGCAGTCATAAGCCCGGGGGACTAGCGGAGGCCTACGAGCAGTACTTC.

The CDR3 DNA reads as TGTGCCAGCAGCCGGGACACACGCTACGAGCAGTACTTC. Translated: CASSRDTRYEQYF. The genes are TRBV14 and TRBJ2-7; maybe TRBD1 (6 bases). Germline V gene data show CDR1 as SGHDN and CDR2 as FVKESK. CDR3 length: 13 amino acids. V lost 4 bases and J lost 3, with 10 bases in between. The full variable domain, its missing parts supplied by reference TRBV14 and TRBJ2-7, is EAGVTQFPSHSVIEKGQTVTLRCDPISGHDNLYWYRRVMGKEIKFLLHFVKESKQDESGMPNNRFLAERTGGTYSTLKVQPAELEDSGVYFCASSRDTRYEQYFGPGTRLTVT.

This clone was picked up one time. The chain recombines TRBV7-2 with TRBJ1-3, with 7 bases lining up with TRBD1. CDR3 size: 14 residues. The V gene end was trimmed by 6 bases and the J gene end by 4 bases; junction bases not matched to a gene: 6. Germline loops: CDR1 SGHTA, CDR2 FQGNSA. The CDR3 DNA reads TGTGCCAGCAGGCCCGGGACAGAGGGAAACACCATATATTTT. Its translation is CASRPGTEGNTIYF.

The V and J genes are TRBV14 and TRBJ2-1; D call uncertain. CDR3 length: 15 residues. Trimming took off 4 bases at V and 0 bases at J, with 10 bases between the two ends. Germline values: CDR1 SGHDN, CDR2 FVKESK. CDR3 nucleotides: TGTGCCAGCAGCCCATTGGGCCGCTCCTACAATGAGCAGTTCTTC. Translated, it gives CASSPLGRSYNEQFF.

This chain links TRBV6-6 with TRBJ1-1; D is unclear. V was cut by 7 bases and J by 2 bases, with 11 bases left in between. Per germline, CDR1 MNHNY and CDR2 SVGAGI (reference sequence). The CDR3 has 13 residues. The CDR3 loop reads CASTPAVNTEAFF. As DNA, the CDR3 is TGTGCCAGCACCCCGGCGGTTAACACTGAAGCTTTCTTT.